This is a list of T cell receptor beta chains from one sample in a study of regulatory T cells in long-lasting Graves disease. TCRdb reprocessed the multiplex PCR reads with MiXCR, giving one entry per CDR3 protein. The sample yields 530,000 or so distinct CDR3 sequences, about 16% seen once. These same data were also listed under a study on T cells in Graves' hyperthyroidism and ophthalmopathy.

Sequencing used peripheral blood mononuclear cells (PBMCs), obtained at new diagnosis, from a patient treated with antithyroid drugs. These receptors were taken from a man younger than 35 with Graves disease. The conserved cysteine and the conserved F or W are not part of the CDR3 here.

j_gene,len,v_gene,CDR3aa
TRBJ2-5,14,TRBV7-3,ASSLRDVGGRETQY
TRBJ1-1,12,TRBV15,ATSRDALSTEAF
TRBJ1-4,10,TRBV20-1,KAGRVDEKLF
TRBJ2-1,17,TRBV9,ASSVMIAGGRGGGNEQF
TRBJ1-1,11,TRBV10-1,ASSGARNTEAF
TRBJ2-1,13,TRBV20-1,SARDRNGPYNEQF
TRBJ2-5,13,TRBV28,ASSGTGTGEETQY
TRBJ2-5,12,TRBV30,AWRHLAGGETQY
TRBJ1-1,16,TRBV27,ASSLSPGQGSSNTEAF
TRBJ1-1,13,TRBV5-8,ASSLAWRVGPEAF
TRBJ2-7,15,TRBV13,ASSTGTSGRVPYEQY
TRBJ2-3,13,TRBV5-1,ASSLAPSMGDTQY
TRBJ2-3,13,TRBV7-2,ASSLVSSVQDTQY
TRBJ1-4,16,TRBV30,AWSAGPPRSSTNEKLF
TRBJ2-1,14,TRBV19,ASSRARDRPYNEQF